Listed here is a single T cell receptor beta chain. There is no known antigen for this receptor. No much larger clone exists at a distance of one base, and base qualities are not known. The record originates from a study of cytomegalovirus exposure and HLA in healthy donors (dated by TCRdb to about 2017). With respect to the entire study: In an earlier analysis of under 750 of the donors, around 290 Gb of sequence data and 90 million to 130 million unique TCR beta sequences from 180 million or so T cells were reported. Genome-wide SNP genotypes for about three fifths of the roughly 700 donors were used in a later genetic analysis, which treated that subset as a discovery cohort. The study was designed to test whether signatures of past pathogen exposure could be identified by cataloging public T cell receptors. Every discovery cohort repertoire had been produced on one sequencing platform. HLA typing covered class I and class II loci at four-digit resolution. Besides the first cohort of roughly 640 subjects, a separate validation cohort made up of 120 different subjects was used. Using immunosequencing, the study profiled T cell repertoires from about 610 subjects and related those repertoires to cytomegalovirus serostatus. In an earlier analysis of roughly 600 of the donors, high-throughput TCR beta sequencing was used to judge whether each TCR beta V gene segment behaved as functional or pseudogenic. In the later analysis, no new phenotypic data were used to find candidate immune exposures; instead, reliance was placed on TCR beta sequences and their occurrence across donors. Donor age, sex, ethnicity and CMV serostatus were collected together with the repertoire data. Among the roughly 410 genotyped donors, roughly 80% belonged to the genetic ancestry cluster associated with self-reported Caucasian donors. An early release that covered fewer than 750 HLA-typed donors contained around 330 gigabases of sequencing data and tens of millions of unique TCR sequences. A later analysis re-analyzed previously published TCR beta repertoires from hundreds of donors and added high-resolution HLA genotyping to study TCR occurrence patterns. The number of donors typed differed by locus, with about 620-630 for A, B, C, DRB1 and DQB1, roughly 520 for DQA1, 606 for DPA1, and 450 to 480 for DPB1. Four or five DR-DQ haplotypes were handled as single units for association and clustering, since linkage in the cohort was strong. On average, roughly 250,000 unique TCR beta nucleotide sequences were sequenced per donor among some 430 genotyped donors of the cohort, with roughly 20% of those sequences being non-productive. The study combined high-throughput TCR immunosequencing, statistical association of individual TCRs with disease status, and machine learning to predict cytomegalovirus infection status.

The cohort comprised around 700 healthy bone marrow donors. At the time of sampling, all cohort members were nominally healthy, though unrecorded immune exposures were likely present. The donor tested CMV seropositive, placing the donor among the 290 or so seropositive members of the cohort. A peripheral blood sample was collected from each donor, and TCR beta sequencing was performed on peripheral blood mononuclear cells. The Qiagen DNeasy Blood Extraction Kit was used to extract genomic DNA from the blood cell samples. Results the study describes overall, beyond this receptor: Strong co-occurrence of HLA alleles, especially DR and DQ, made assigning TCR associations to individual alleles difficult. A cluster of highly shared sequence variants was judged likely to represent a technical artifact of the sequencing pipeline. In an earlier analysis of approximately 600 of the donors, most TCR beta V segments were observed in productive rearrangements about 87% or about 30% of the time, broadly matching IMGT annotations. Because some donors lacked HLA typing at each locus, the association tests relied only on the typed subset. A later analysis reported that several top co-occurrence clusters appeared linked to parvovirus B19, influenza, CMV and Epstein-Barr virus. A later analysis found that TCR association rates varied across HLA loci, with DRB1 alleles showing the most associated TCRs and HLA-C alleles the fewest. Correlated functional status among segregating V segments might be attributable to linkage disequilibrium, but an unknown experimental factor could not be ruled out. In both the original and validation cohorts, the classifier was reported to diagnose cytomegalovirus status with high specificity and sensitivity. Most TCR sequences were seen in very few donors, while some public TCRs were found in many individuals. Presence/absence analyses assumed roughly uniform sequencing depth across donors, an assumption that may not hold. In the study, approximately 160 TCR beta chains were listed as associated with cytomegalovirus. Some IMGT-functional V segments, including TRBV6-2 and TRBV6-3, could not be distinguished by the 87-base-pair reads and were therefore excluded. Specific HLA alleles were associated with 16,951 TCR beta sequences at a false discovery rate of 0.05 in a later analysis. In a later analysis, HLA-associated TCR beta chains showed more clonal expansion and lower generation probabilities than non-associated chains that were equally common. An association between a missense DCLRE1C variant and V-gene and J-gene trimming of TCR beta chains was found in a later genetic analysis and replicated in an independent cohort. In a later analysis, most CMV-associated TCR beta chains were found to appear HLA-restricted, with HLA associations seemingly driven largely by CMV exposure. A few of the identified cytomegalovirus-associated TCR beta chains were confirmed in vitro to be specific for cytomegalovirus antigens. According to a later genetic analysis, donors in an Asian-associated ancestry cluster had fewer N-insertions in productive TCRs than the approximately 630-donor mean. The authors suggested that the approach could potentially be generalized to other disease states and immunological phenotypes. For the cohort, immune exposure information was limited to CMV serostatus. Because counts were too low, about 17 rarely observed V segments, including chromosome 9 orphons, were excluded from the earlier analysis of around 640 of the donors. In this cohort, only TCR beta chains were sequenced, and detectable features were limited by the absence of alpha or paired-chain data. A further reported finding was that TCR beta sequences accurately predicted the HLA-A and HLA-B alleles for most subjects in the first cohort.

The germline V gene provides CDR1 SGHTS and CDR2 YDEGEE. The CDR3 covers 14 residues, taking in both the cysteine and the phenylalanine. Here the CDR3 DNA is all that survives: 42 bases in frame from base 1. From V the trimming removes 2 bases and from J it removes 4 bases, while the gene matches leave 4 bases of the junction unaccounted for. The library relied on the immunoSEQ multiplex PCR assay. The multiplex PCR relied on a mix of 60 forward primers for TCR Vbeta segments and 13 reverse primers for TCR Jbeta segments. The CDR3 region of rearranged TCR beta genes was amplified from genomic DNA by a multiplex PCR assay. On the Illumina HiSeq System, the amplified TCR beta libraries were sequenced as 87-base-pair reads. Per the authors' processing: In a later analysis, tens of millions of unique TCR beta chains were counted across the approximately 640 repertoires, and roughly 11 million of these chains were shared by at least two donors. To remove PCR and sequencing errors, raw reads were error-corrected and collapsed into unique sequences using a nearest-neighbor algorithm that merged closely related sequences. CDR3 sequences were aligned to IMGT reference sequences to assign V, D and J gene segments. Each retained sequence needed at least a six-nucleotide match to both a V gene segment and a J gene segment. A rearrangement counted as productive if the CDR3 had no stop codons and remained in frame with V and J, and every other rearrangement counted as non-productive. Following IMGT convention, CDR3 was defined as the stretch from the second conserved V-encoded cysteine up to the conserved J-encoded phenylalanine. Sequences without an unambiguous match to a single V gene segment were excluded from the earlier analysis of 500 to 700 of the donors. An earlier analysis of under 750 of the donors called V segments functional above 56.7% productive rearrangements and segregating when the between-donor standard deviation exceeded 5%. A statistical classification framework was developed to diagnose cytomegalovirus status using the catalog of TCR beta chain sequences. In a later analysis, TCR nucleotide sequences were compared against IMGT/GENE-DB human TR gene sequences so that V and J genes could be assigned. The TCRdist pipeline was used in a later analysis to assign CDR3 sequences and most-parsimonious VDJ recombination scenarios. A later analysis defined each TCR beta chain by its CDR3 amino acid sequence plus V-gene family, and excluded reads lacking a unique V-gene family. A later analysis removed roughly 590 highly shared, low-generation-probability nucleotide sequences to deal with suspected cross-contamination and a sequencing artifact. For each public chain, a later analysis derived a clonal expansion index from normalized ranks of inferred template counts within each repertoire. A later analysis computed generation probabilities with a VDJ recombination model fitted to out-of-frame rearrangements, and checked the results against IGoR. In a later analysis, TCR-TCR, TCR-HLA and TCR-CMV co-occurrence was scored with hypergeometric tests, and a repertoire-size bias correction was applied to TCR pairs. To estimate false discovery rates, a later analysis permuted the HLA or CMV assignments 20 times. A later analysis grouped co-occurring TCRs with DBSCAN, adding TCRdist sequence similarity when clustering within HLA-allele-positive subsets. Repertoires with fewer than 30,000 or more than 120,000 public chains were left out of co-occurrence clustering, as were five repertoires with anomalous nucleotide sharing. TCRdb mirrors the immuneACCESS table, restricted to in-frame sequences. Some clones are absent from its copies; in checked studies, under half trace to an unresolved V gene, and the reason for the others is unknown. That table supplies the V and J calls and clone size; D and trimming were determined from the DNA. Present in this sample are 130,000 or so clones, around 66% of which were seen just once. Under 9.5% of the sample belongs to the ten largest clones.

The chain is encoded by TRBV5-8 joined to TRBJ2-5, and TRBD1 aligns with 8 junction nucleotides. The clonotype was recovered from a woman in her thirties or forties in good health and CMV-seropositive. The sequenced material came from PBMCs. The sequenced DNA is TGTGCCAGCAGCTTCCAGGGGGCAGGAGAGACCCAGTACTTC. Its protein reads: CASSFQGAGETQYF.